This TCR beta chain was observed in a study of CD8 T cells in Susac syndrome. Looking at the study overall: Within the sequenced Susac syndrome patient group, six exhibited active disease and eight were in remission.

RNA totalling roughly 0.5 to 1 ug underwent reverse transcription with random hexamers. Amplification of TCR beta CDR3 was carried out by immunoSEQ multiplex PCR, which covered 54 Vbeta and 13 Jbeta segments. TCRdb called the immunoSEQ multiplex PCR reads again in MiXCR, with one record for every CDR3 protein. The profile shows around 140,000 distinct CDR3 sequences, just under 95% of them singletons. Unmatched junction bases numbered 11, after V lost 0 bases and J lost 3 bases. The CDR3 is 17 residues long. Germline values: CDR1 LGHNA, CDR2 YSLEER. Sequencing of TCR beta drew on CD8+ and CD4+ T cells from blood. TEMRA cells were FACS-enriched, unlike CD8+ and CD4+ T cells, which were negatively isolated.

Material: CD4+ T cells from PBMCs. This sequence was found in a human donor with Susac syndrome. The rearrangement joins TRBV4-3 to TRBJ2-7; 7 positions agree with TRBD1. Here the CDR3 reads CASSQDGGDRAFYEQYF. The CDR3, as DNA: TGCGCCAGCAGCCAAGACGGAGGAGACAGGGCATTCTACGAGCAGTACTTC.